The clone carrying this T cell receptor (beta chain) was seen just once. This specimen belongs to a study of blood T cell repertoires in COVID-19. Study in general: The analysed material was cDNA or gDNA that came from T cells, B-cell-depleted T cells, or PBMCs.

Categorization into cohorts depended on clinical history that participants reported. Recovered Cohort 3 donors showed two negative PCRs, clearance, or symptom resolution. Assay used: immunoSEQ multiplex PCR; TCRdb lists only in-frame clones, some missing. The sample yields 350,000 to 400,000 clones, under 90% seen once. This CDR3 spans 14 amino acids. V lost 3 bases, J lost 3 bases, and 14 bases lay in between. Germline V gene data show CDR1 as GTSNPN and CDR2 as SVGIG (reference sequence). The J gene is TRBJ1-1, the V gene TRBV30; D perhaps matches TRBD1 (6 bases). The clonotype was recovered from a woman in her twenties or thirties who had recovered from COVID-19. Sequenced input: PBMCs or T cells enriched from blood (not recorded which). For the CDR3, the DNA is TGTGCCTGGAGGGGCATACAGGGCTACACTGAAGCTTTCTTT. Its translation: CAWRGIQGYTEAFF. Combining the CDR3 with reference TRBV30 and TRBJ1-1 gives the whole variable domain SQTIHQWPATLVQPVGSPLSLECTVEGTSNPNLYWYRQAAGRGLQLLFYSVGIGQISSEVPQNLSASRPQDRQFILSSKKLLLSDSGFYLCAWRGIQGYTEAFFGQGTRLTVV.